This is a list of T cell receptor beta chains from one sample in a study of blood T cell repertoires in COVID-19. Produced via immunoSEQ multiplex PCR; TCRdb's table is partial and in-frame only. The data show a few hundred thousand clones, with approximately 90% seen just once and approximately 3.8% held by the top ten. The specimen was peripheral blood. The receptor set was obtained from a man in his 60s who had recovered from COVID-19. Each CDR3 is given with its conserved first and last residue. A D gene is named only where the DNA matches it firmly. The size field is filled for only some rows; it gives once, few, many or a size class.

TRBJ2-2	NA	NA	TRBV19	TGTGCCAGTAGTGAATGGGCAGGGTGGGAGCTGTTTTTT	CASSEWAGWELFF
TRBJ1-2	NA	few	TRBV24-1	TGTGCCACCAGTGACCCTCCCGGGAACTATGGCTACACCTTC	CATSDPPGNYGYTF
TRBJ2-7	TRBD2	NA	TRBV11-2	TGTGCCAGCAGCCTCGTGGCGGGGGGAAACTACGAGCAGTACTTC	CASSLVAGGNYEQYF
TRBJ1-2	TRBD1	NA	TRBV6-2/TRBV6-3	TGTGCCAGCAGTTACTCTAGGGGGCTGAACTATGGCTACACCTTC	CASSYSRGLNYGYTF
TRBJ1-5	NA	NA	TRBV4-2	TGTGCCAGCAGTCCACGGTACGACAGAGATAGCAATCAGCCCCAGCATTTT	CASSPRYDRDSNQPQHF
TRBJ1-2	TRBD1	NA	TRBV9	TGTGCCAGCAGCGCTCCGGGACAGGGGGCGGAGGACTATGGCTACACCTTC	CASSAPGQGAEDYGYTF
TRBJ2-2	NA	NA	TRBV5-5	TGTGCCAGCAGCTTGGAGGGAGGTCGGTCCGGGGAGCTGTTTTTT	CASSLEGGRSGELFF
TRBJ2-1	TRBD2	NA	TRBV6-2/TRBV6-3	TGTGCCAGCAGTAGCGCCGGACTAGCGGATTACAATGAGCAGTTCTTC	CASSSAGLADYNEQFF
TRBJ1-3	NA	NA	TRBV4-2	TGTGCCAGCAGTCAGGGCTTATCTGGAAACACCATATATTTT	CASSQGLSGNTIYF
TRBJ1-2	NA	NA	TRBV30	TGTGCCTGGGTTCGGCGGAACTATGGCTACACCTTC	CAWVRRNYGYTF
TRBJ1-1	TRBD1	NA	TRBV4-1	TGCGCCAGCAGCCAAGAGGTAGTGCAGGGGGGCACTGAAGCTTTCTTT	CASSQEVVQGGTEAFF
TRBJ1-5	NA	NA	TRBV4-2	TGTGCCAGCAGCCAAGCGGGGGGCAATCAGCCCCAGCATTTT	CASSQAGGNQPQHF
TRBJ2-1	NA	once	TRBV20-1	TGCAGGGCCGCCCCTCGGGATGAGCAGTTCTTC	CRAAPRDEQFF
TRBJ2-1	NA	NA	TRBV9	TGTGCCAGCAGCCCCTACTATACACCGAGCTCCTACAATGAGCAGTTCTTC	CASSPYYTPSSYNEQFF
TRBJ1-3	NA	NA	TRBV6-6	TGTGCCAGCATTAAGGAGAGCTCTGGAAACACCATATATTTT	CASIKESSGNTIYF
TRBJ1-2	NA	NA	TRBV21-1	TGTGCCAGCAGAAAAGGGTTGTGGCAGGGGGCTTACTATGGCTACACCTTC	CASRKGLWQGAYYGYTF
TRBJ1-3	NA	NA	TRBV30	TGTGCCTGGAGTGGAAGGGAGAGGAGCTCTGGAAACACCATATATTTT	CAWSGRERSSGNTIYF
TRBJ1-2	TRBD1	NA	TRBV13	TGTGCCAGCAGCTTTACGACAGGGGGGAACTATGGCTACACCTTC	CASSFTTGGNYGYTF